The 6 T cell receptor beta chains below come from one sample, sequenced in a study of T cell repertoires in cytomegalovirus infection. What these receptors recognize is not known. TCRdb independently ran MiXCR on the reads; one entry per CDR3 protein. Seen here are a few hundred thousand distinct CDR3 sequences, around 29% observed once, and the top ten hold 15% to 20%. Sample: cultured PBMCs, taken from culture after CMV antigen stimulation. These receptors were collected from a human donor in good health (CMV status not recorded). Some clones in this sample may be carry-over from other donors' samples.

There are a few counts of this clonotype. This chain links TRBV6-5 with TRBJ1-2; D gene unclear. The ends were cut back, 4 bases at V and 8 bases at J, with 17 bases in the middle. Germline CDR1 is MNHEY and CDR2 is SVGAGI. The CDR3 runs 14 residues. CDR3 in DNA: TGTGCCAGCAGTTCCACGGACCGACGACGGGGCTACACCTTC. Translated: CASSSTDRRRGYTF.

The V and J genes are TRBV7-2 and TRBJ1-1; perhaps TRBD1 as D (5 bases). The CDR3 spans 11 residues. The V and J ends lost 3 bases and 11 bases respectively, with 10 bases between them. Per the germline V gene, CDR1 is SGHTA and CDR2 is FQGNSA. The CDR3 DNA sequence: TGTGCCAGCAGCTTCGACAGTGACGCTTTCTTT. Translating it yields CASSFDSDAFF. The full variable domain, completed using reference TRBV7-2 and TRBJ1-1, is GAGVSQSPSNKVTEKGKDVELRCDPISGHTALYWYRQSLGQGLEFLIYFQGNSAPDKSGLPSDRFSAERTGGSVSTLTIQRTQQEDSAVYLCASSFDSDAFFGQGTRLTVV.

The V and J genes are TRBV28 and TRBJ1-2; possible D gene TRBD1, 5 bases. The CDR3 loop spans 12 amino acids. Trimming left V 7 bases short and J 6 bases short, with 12 bases between. The germline V gene has CDR1 MDHEN and CDR2 SYDVKM. CDR3 DNA sequence: TGTGCCAGCATAAGGGACGGGCATGGCTACACCTTC. Translation: CASIRDGHGYTF.

This sequence joins TRBV10-3 and TRBJ1-5; D gene ambiguous. With 4 bases removed from V and 4 bases from J, the gap between germline ends came to 11 bases. Germline CDR1 ENHRY, CDR2 SYGVKD. There are 14 residues in the CDR3. The CDR3 DNA reads as TGTGCCATCAGTGGGCGTACGGGGAATCAGCCCCAGCATTTT. Translating gives CAISGRTGNQPQHF.

In this sample, this clonotype turned up many times. The chain couples TRBV28 to TRBJ1-2, with 7 bases identical to TRBD1. V was pared by 6 bases and J by 6 bases, with 10 bases of the junction left unmatched. Germline CDR1 is MDHEN and CDR2 is SYDVKM. The length of the CDR3 is 14 residues. The CDR3 spells CASSSLGTEDGYTF. The CDR3 region has the DNA TGTGCCAGCAGCTCTCTTGGGACAGAGGATGGCTACACCTTC.

This clonotype was observed a handful of times. This chain uses TRBV20-1 with TRBJ2-5; no firm D call. The CDR3 spans 13 residues. Germline CDR1 reads DFQATT; CDR2 reads SNEGSKA (reference sequence). V lost 0 bases to trimming and J lost 5 bases, with 10 bases between them. This CDR3 is CSARDFRVETQYF. The CDR3 DNA follows: TGCAGTGCTAGAGATTTCCGGGTGGAGACCCAGTACTTC.